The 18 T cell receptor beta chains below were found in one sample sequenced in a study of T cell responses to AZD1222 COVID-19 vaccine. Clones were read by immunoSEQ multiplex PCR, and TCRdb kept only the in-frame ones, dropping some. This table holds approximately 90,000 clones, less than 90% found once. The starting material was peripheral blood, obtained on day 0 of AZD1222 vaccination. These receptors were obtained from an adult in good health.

The CDR3 DNA reads TGTGCCAGCAGCCGGAGAGATACGCAGTATTTT. It specifies CASSRRDTQYF. The genes are TRBV7-8 and TRBJ2-3; D gene unclear. The CDR3 has 11 amino acids. V was shortened by 5 bases and J by 5 bases, with 5 bases between the two germline ends. The germline gives CDR1 SGHVS, CDR2 FQNEAQ.

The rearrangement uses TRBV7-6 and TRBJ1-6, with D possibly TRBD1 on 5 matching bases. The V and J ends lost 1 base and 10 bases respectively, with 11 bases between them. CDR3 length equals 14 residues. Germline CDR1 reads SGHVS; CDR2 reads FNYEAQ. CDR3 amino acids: CASSLGSGLSPLHF. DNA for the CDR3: TGTGCCAGCAGCTTAGGCTCAGGGTTGTCACCCCTCCACTTT. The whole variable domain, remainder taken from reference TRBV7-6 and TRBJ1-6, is GAGVSQSPRYKVTKRGQDVALRCDPISGHVSLYWYRQALGQGPEFLTYFNYEAQQDKSGLPNDRFSAERPEGSISTLTIQRTEQRDSAMYRCASSLGSGLSPLHFGNGTRLTVT.

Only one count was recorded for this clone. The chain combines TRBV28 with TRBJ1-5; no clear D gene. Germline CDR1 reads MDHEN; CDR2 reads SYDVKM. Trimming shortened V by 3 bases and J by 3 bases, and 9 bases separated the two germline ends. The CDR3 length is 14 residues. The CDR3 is CASSLRENNQPQHF. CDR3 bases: TGTGCCAGCAGTTTGCGGGAAAACAATCAGCCCCAGCATTTT.

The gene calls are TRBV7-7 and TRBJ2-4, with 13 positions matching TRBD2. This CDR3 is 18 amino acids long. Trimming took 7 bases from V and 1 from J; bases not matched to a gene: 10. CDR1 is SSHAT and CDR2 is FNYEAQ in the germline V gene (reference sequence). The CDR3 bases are TGTGCCAGCACCCCCGGACTAGCGGGGGTTGCGGCCAAAAACATTCAGTACTTC. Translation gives CASTPGLAGVAAKNIQYF.

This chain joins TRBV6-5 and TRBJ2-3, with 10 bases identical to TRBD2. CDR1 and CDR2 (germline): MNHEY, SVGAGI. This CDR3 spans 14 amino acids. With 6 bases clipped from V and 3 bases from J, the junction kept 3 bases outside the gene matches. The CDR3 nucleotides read TGTGCCAGCAGAGCGGGGGGGCGGACAGATACGCAGTATTTT. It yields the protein CASRAGGRTDTQYF.

The CDR3 bases are TGCAGCGCCCCTTCCCCCCCGGGACAGGGGAACTATGGCTACACCTTC. Protein: CSAPSPPGQGNYGYTF. The chain recombines TRBV29-1 with TRBJ1-2; 10 bases map to TRBD1. The CDR3 is 16 residues long. The V and J ends lost 7 bases and 2 bases, in that order; junction bases with no gene match: 13. Germline assignment: CDR1 SQVTM and CDR2 ANQGSEA.

CDR3 nucleotide sequence: TGTGCCAGCAGCCAACTTTTAAATCAGCCCCAGCATTTT. Residues: CASSQLLNQPQHF. The J gene is TRBJ1-5, the V gene TRBV14, with D unclear. The germline V gene encodes CDR1 SGHDN and CDR2 FVKESK. The CDR3 sequence is 13 residues long. The ends were cut back, 2 bases at V and 4 bases at J, with 6 bases in the middle.

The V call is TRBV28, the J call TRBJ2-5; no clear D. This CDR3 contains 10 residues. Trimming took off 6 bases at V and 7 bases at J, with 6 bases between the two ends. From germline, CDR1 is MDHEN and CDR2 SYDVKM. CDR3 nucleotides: TGTGCCAGCAGCGGGTGGACCCAGTACTTC. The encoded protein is CASSGWTQYF.

CDR3 amino acids: CASTQGGDRGYEAFF. DNA for the CDR3: TGTGCCAGCACTCAAGGCGGGGACAGGGGGTATGAAGCTTTCTTT. The chain carries TRBV7-9 and TRBJ1-1, with TRBD1 matching 11 bases. Germline-derived CDR1 and CDR2 are SEHNR and FQNEAQ (reference sequence). V lost 7 bases and J lost 7; bases outside the gene matches: 11. The CDR3 runs 15 residues. Full variable domain (remainder filled in from reference TRBV7-9 and TRBJ1-1): DTGVSQNPRHKITKRGQNVTFRCDPISEHNRLYWYRQTLGQGPEFLTYFQNEAQLEKSRLLSDRFSAERPKGSFSTLEIQRTEQGDSAMYLCASTQGGDRGYEAFFGQGTRLTVV.

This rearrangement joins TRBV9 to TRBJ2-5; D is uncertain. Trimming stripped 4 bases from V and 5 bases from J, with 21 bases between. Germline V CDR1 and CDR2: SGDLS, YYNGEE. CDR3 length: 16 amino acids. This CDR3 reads CASSPHTKGNRETQYF. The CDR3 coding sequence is TGTGCCAGCAGCCCTCATACGAAAGGGAATCGGGAGACCCAGTACTTC.

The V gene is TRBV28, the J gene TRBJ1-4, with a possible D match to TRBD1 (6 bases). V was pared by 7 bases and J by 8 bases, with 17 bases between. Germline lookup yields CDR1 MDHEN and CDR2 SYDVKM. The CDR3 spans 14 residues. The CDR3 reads CASTPGAPREKLFF. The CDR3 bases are TGTGCCAGCACCCCGGGGGCCCCTAGGGAAAAACTGTTTTTT.

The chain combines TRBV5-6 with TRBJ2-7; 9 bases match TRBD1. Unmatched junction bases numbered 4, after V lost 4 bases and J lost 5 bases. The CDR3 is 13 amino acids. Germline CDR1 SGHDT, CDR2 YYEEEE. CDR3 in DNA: TGTGCCAGCAGCCGGGACAGGGCAAACGAGCAGTACTTC. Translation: CASSRDRANEQYF.

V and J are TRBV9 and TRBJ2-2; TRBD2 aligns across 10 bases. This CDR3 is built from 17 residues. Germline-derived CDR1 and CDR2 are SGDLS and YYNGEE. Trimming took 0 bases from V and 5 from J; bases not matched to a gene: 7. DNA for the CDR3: TGTGCCAGCAGCGTAGAAGCAGCGGGGGGGCGTACCGGGGAGCTGTTTTTT. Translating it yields CASSVEAAGGRTGELFF.

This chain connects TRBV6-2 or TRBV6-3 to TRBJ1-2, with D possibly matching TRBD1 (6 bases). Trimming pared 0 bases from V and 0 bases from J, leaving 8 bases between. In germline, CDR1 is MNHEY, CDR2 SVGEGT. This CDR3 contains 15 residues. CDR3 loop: CASSYSRTANYGYTF. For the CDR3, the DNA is TGTGCCAGCAGTTACTCTAGGACAGCTAACTATGGCTACACCTTC.

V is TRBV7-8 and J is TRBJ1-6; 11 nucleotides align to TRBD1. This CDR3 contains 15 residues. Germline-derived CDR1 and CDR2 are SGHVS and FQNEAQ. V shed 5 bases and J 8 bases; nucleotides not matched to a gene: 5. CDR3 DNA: TGTGCCAGCAGCGAAGCGGGACAGGGGGATTCACCCCTCCACTTT. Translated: CASSEAGQGDSPLHF.

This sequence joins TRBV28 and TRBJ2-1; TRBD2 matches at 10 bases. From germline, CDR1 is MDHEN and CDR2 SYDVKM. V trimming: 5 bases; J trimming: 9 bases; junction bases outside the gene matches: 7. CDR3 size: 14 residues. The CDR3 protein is CASSQRTSGGEQFF. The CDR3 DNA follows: TGTGCCAGCAGTCAGAGGACTAGCGGTGGTGAGCAGTTCTTC.

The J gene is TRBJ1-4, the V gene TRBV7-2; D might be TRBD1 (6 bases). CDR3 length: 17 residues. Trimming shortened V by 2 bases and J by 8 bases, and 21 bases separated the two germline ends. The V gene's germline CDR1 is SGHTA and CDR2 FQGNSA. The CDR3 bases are TGTGCCAGCAGCTTAAATCCCGCGGGGGGGCGGGGAGAAAAACTGTTTTTT. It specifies CASSLNPAGGRGEKLFF.

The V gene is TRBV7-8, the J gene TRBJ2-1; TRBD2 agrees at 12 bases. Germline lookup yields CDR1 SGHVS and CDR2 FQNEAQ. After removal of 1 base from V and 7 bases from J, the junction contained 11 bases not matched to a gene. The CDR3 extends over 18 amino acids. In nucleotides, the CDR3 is TGTGCCAGCAGCTTAGTAACCCTCCTAGCGGGGGGGGGAAATGAGCAGTTCTTC. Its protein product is CASSLVTLLAGGGNEQFF.